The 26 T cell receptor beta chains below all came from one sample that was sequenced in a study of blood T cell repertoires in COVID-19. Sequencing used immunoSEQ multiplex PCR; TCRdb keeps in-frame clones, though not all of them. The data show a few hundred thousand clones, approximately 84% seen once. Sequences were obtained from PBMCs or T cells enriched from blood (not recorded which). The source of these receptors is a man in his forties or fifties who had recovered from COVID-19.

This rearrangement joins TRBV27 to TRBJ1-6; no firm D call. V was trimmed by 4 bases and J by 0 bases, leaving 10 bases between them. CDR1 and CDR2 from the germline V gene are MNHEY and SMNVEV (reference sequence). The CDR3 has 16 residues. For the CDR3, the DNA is TGTGCCAGCAGTTGGAGAGGTCGCTCCTATAATTCACCCCTCCACTTT. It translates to CASSWRGRSYNSPLHF.

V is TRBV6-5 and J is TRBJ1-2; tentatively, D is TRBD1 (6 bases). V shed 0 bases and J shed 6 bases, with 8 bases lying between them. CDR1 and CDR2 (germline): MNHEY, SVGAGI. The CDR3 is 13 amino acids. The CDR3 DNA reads TGTGCCAGCAGTTACTCAGAGGGGGATGGCTACACCTTC. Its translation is CASSYSEGDGYTF.

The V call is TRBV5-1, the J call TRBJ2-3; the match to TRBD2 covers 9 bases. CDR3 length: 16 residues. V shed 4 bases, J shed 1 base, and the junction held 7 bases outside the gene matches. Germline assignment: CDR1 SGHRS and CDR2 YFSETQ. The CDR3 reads CASSPGAGGGTDTQYF. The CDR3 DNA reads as TGCGCCAGCAGCCCGGGAGCGGGAGGTGGCACAGATACGCAGTATTTT.

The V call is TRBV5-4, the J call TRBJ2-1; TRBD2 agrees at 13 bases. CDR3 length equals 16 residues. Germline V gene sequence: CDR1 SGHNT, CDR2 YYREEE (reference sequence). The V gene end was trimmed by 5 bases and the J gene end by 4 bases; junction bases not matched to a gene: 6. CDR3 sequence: CASSSGLAGVYNEQFF. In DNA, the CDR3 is TGTGCCAGCAGTTCAGGACTAGCGGGGGTTTACAATGAGCAGTTCTTC.

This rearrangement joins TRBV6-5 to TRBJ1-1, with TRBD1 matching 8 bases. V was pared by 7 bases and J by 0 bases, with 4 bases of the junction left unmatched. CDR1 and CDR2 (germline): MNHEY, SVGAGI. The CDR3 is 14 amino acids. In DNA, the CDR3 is TGTGCCAGCACCGGACAGGGAATGAACACTGAAGCTTTCTTT. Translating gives CASTGQGMNTEAFF.

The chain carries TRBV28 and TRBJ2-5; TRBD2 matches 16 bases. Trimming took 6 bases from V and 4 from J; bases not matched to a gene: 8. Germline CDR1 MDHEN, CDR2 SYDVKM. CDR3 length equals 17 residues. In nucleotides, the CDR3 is TGTGCCAGCAGCTCCGGGACTAGCGGGAGGGGGGGAGAGACCCAGTACTTC. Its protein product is CASSSGTSGRGGETQYF.

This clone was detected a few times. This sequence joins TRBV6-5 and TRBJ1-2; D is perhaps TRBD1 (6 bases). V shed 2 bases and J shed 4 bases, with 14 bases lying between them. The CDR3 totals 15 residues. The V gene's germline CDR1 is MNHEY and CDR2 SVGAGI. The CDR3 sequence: CASSYGLGRGYGYTF. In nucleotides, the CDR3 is TGTGCCAGCAGTTACGGCCTCGGCAGGGGCTATGGCTACACCTTC.

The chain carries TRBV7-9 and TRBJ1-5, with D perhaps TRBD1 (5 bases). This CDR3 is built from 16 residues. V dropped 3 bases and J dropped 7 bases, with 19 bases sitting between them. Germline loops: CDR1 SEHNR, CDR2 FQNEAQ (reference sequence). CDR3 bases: TGTGCCAGCAGCTTCTCAAATTCCCCAGGGCGGCAGCCCCAGCATTTT. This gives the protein CASSFSNSPGRQPQHF.

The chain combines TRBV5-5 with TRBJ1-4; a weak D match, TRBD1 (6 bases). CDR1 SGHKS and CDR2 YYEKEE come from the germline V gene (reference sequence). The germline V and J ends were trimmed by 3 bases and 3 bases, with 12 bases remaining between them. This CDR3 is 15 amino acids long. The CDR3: CASSWSGDANEKLFF. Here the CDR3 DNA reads TGTGCCAGCAGCTGGTCAGGGGATGCTAATGAAAAACTGTTTTTT.

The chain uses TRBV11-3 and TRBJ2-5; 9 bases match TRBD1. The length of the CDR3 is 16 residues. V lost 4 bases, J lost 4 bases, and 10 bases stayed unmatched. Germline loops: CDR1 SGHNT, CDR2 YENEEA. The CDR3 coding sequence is TGTGCCAGCAGCTCGTCCGGGACAGGGTTGGGAGAGACCCAGTACTTC. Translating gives CASSSSGTGLGETQYF. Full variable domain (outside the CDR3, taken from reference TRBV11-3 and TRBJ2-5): EAGVVQSPRYKIIEKKQPVAFWCNPISGHNTLYWYLQNLGQGPELLIRYENEEAVDDSQLPKDRFSAERLKGVDSTLKIQPAELGDSAVYLCASSSSGTGLGETQYFGPGTRLLVL.

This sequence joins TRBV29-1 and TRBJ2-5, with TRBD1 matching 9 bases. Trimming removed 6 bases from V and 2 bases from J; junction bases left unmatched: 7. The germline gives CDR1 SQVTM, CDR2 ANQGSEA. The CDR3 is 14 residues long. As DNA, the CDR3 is TGCAGCGTAGAATTGACAGGGGGTCAAGAGACCCAGTACTTC. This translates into CSVELTGGQETQYF.

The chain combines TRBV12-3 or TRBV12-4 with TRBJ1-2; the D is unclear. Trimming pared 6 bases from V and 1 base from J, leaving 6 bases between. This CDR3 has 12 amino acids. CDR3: CASSPYNYGYTF. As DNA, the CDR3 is TGTGCCAGCAGCCCCTATAACTATGGCTACACCTTC.

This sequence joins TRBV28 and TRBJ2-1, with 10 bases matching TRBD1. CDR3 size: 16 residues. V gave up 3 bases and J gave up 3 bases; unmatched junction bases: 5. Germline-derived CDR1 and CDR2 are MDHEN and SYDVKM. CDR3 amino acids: CASSFGQGVLYNEQFF. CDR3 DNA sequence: TGTGCCAGCAGTTTTGGACAGGGGGTACTCTACAATGAGCAGTTCTTC.

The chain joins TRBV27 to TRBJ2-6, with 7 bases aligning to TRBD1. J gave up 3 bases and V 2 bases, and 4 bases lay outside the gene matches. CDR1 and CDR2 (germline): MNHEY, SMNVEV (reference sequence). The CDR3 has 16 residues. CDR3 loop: CASSLHTGDGANVLTF. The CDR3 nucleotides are TGTGCCAGCAGTTTACATACAGGGGATGGGGCCAACGTCCTGACTTTC.

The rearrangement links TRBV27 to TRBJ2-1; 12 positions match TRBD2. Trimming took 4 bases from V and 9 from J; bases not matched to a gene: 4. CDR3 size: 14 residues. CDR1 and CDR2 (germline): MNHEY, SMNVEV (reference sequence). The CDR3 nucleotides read TGTGCCAGCAGTTCTTTGACTAGCGGGAGTGAGCAGTTCTTC. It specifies CASSSLTSGSEQFF.

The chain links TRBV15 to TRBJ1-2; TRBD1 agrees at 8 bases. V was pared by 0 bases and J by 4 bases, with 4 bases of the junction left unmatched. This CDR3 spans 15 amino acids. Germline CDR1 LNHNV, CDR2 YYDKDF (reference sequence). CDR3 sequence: CATSRDPGQGYGYTF. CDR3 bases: TGTGCCACCAGCAGAGATCCCGGACAGGGCTATGGCTACACCTTC.

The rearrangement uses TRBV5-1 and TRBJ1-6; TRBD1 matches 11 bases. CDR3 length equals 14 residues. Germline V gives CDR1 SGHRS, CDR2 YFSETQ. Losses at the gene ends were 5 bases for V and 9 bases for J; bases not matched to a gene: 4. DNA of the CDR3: TGCGCCAGCAGGCAGGGACAGGGGGTTTCACCCCTCCACTTT. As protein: CASRQGQGVSPLHF.

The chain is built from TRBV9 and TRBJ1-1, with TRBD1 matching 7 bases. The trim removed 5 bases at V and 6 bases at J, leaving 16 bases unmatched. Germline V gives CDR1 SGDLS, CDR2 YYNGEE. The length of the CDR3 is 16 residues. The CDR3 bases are TGTGCCAGCAGAGAAGCCTCAACAGGGGATCGCGCTGAAGCTTTCTTT. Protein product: CASREASTGDRAEAFF. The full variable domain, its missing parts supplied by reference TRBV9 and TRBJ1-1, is DSGVTQTPKHLITATGQRVTLRCSPRSGDLSVYWYQQSLDQGLQFLIQYYNGEERAKGNILERFSAQQFPDLHSELNLSSLELGDSALYFCASREASTGDRAEAFFGQGTRLTVV.

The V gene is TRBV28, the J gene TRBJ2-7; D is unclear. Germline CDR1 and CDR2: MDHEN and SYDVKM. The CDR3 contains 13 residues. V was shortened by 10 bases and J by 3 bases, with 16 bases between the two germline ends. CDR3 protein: CAISASPGYEQYF. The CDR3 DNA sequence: TGTGCCATCAGCGCGAGCCCGGGCTACGAGCAGTACTTC.

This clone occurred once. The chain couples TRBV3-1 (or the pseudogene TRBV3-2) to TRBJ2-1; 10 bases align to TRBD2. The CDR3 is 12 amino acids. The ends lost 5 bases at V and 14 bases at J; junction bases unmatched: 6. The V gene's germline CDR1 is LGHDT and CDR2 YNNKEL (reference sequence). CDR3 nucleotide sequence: TGTGCCAGCAGCTTAAGCGGGAGGGCCGAGTTCTTC. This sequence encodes CASSLSGRAEFF.

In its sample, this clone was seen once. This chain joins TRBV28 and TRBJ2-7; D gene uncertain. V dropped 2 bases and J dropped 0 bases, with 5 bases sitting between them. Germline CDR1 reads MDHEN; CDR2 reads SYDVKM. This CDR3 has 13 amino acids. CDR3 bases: TGTGCCAGCAGTTTAACTAACTCCTACGAGCAGTACTTC. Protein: CASSLTNSYEQYF.

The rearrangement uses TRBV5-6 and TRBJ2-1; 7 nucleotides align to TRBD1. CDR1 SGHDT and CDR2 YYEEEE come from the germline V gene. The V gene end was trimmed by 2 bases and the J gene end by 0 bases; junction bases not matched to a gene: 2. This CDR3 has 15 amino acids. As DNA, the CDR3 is TGTGCCAGCAGCTTAGGGACAGACTCCTACAATGAGCAGTTCTTC. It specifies CASSLGTDSYNEQFF.

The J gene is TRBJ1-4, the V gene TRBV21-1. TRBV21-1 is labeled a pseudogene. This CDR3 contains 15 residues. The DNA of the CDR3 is TGTGCCAGCAGCAAAGCTCTTGCAACTAATGAAAAACTGTTTTTT. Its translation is CASSKALATNEKLFF.

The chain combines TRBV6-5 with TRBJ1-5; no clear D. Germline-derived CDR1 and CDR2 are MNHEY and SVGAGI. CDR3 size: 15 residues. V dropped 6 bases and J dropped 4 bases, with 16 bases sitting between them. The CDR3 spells CASRRFNRSNQPQHF. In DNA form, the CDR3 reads TGTGCCAGCAGGAGATTCAACAGATCAAATCAGCCCCAGCATTTT.

CDR3 residues: CASSGWTGGEKLFF. CDR3 in DNA: TGCGCCAGCAGTGGATGGACAGGGGGTGAAAAACTGTTTTTT. The rearrangement uses TRBV4-1 and TRBJ1-4; TRBD1 matches at 10 bases. Germline CDR1 and CDR2: MGHRA and YSYEKL. The CDR3 consists of 14 residues. V lost 6 bases to trimming and J lost 7 bases; unmatched junction nucleotides: 5.

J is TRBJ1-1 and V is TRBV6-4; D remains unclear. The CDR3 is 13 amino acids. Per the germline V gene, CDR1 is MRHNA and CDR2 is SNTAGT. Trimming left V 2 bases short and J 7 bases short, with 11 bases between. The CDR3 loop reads CASSDTRDGEAFF. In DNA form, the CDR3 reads TGTGCCAGCAGTGACACGAGGGATGGTGAAGCTTTCTTT.